This passage covers 23 T cell receptor beta chains from one sample sequenced in a study of T cell changes during pregnancy in multiple sclerosis. Assay used: immunoSEQ multiplex PCR; TCRdb lists only in-frame clones, some missing. The sample gives 65,000 to 85,000 clones, approximately 91% of which show up once; under 0.3% is in the top ten. Material: CD4+ T cells from peripheral blood mononuclear cells, obtained after pregnancy. All receptors come from a female donor with multiple sclerosis, enrolled in a pregnancy study.

The chain carries TRBV6-5 and TRBJ1-2; weak D call: TRBD1 (5 bases). Deletions cut 0 bases from V and 4 bases from J, with 15 bases between. The CDR3 totals 16 residues. Germline CDR1 MNHEY, CDR2 SVGAGI. The CDR3 reads CASSYSTGEFAYGYTF. In DNA form, the CDR3 reads TGTGCCAGCAGTTACTCAACAGGCGAGTTCGCCTATGGCTACACCTTC.

The chain combines TRBV10-2 with TRBJ2-7, with 9 nucleotides matching TRBD2. The germline V gene has CDR1 WSHSY and CDR2 SAAADI. The CDR3 runs to 15 residues. Unmatched junction bases numbered 6, after V lost 6 bases and J lost 0 bases. The CDR3 bases are TGCGCCAGCAGCTTAGCGGGAGATCCCTCCTACGAGCAGTACTTC. Protein: CASSLAGDPSYEQYF.

This chain joins TRBV7-9 and TRBJ2-3; 8 nucleotides align to TRBD2. Germline-derived CDR1 and CDR2 are SEHNR and FQNEAQ (reference sequence). The ends lost 5 bases at V and 2 bases at J; junction bases unmatched: 3. The CDR3 sequence is 14 residues long. The CDR3 sequence: CASSQAGDTDTQYF. The CDR3 DNA reads as TGTGCCAGCAGCCAAGCGGGAGACACAGATACGCAGTATTTT.

V usage is TRBV23-1 and J usage is TRBJ1-5; no firm D call. TRBV23-1 is an ORF for which the function is uncertain. V was shortened by 0 bases and J by 3 bases, with 15 bases between the two germline ends. CDR3 length: 17 residues. CDR3 DNA: TGCGCCAGCAGTCAATCGGGGAGGGTGACAAACAATCAGCCCCAGCATTTT. Translation: CASSQSGRVTNNQPQHF.

This rearrangement joins TRBV5-1 to TRBJ1-6, with a possible D match to TRBD1 (5 bases). Trimming cost V 0 bases and J 7 bases, with 8 bases left between them. The CDR3 is made up of 14 amino acids. Germline V lookup: CDR1 SGHRS, CDR2 YFSETQ. The CDR3 DNA follows: TGCGCCAGCAGCTTGGACAGACAGAATTCACCCCTCCACTTT. It is translated as CASSLDRQNSPLHF.

The rearrangement joins TRBV6-4 to TRBJ2-1; TRBD1 agrees at 7 bases. CDR1 is MRHNA and CDR2 is SNTAGT in the germline V gene. The CDR3 covers 14 residues. The trim removed 5 bases at V and 5 bases at J, leaving 6 bases unmatched. The chain's CDR3 is CASSPGQANNEQFF. CDR3 bases: TGTGCCAGCAGTCCCGGACAGGCTAACAATGAGCAGTTCTTC.

The chain combines TRBV5-1 with TRBJ1-2; D gene unclear. Trimming took 4 bases from V and 2 from J, leaving 18 bases between them. The germline gives CDR1 SGHRS, CDR2 YFSETQ. The CDR3 is 16 amino acids. The CDR3 sequence: CASSPMLVTRNYGYTF. In DNA form, the CDR3 reads TGCGCCAGCAGCCCCATGTTGGTGACACGAAACTATGGCTACACCTTC. The full variable domain, its missing parts supplied by reference TRBV5-1 and TRBJ1-2, is KAGVTQTPRYLIKTRGQQVTLSCSPISGHRSVSWYQQTPGQGLQFLFEYFSETQRNKGNFPGRFSGRQFSNSRSEMNVSTLELGDSALYLCASSPMLVTRNYGYTFGSGTRLTVV.

The V gene is TRBV29-1, the J gene TRBJ1-1; D possibly corresponds to TRBD1 (5 bases). Deletions cut 8 bases from V and 11 bases from J, with 15 bases between. The CDR3 is 10 amino acids. Germline CDR1 is SQVTM and CDR2 is ANQGSEA. DNA for the CDR3: TGCAGCTCTCTCGGGGGTATGGCTTTCTTT. Protein sequence: CSSLGGMAFF. Full variable domain (remainder filled in from reference TRBV29-1 and TRBJ1-1): SAVISQKPSRDICQRGTSLTIQCQVDSQVTMMFWYRQQPGQSLTLIATANQGSEATYESGFVIDKFPISRPNLTFSTLTVSNMSPEDSSIYLCSSLGGMAFFGQGTRLTVV.

The rearrangement joins TRBV2 to TRBJ2-1; 8 nucleotides agree with TRBD2. Trimming took 5 bases from V and 4 from J; bases not matched to a gene: 4. Germline loops: CDR1 SNHLY, CDR2 FYNNEI. CDR3 length: 14 amino acids. CDR3 sequence (DNA): TGTGCCAGCAGTAGAGCGGGAGTTTACAATGAGCAGTTCTTC. It codes for CASSRAGVYNEQFF.

This chain connects TRBV7-9 to TRBJ2-1, with TRBD1 as a possible D gene (6 bases). CDR1 SEHNR and CDR2 FQNEAQ come from the germline V gene (reference sequence). This CDR3 comprises 14 residues. The V end was cut by 1 base, the J end by 9 bases, with 13 bases between. The CDR3 DNA sequence: TGTGCCAGCAGCTTAGGGGGGCAGGGGAGTGAGCAGTTCTTC. Protein product: CASSLGGQGSEQFF.

The V gene is TRBV14, the J gene TRBJ2-2, with D perhaps matching TRBD2 (6 bases). Trimming removed 5 bases at V and 6 bases at J, with 10 bases between. The CDR3 is 13 amino acids. CDR1 is SGHDN and CDR2 is FVKESK in the germline V gene. In nucleotides, the CDR3 is TGTGCCAGCAGCTTCTGGGGGGCCGGGGAGCTGTTTTTT. Its protein is CASSFWGAGELFF.

This chain uses TRBV25-1 with TRBJ2-5; 8 bases are shared with TRBD2. There are 14 residues in the CDR3. Germline CDR1 MGHDK, CDR2 SYGVNS. The V and J ends lost 4 bases and 0 bases, in that order; junction bases with no gene match: 1. CDR3 loop: CASSGGLDQETQYF. DNA for the CDR3: TGTGCCAGCAGTGGGGGACTAGACCAAGAGACCCAGTACTTC.

This chain connects TRBV19 to TRBJ2-2; D is ambiguous. The CDR3 runs to 15 residues. The V end was cut by 3 bases, the J end by 1 base, with 9 bases between. Germline V gene lookup returns CDR1 LNHDA and CDR2 SQIVND (reference sequence). Here the CDR3 reads CASSINPGNTGELFF. Here the CDR3 DNA reads TGTGCCAGTAGTATCAACCCAGGGAACACCGGGGAGCTGTTTTTT. Using reference TRBV19 and TRBJ2-2 for the parts outside the CDR3, the full variable domain is DGGITQSPKYLFRKEGQNVTLSCEQNLNHDAMYWYRQDPGQGLRLIYYSQIVNDFQKGDIAEGYSVSREKKESFPLTVTSAQKNPTAFYLCASSINPGNTGELFFGEGSRLTVL.

The V call is TRBV7-2, the J call TRBJ1-5; D is perhaps TRBD1 (5 bases). Germline assignment: CDR1 SGHTA and CDR2 FQGNSA. This CDR3 region has 12 residues. Trimming removed 5 bases from V and 7 bases from J, with 9 bases in between. The CDR3 DNA is TGTGCCAGCAGCCCAGCAGGGCAGCCCCAGCATTTT. Its protein is CASSPAGQPQHF.

The chain joins TRBV5-1 to TRBJ2-5; 12 nucleotides agree with TRBD2. The V gene's germline CDR1 is SGHRS and CDR2 YFSETQ. After removal of 3 bases from V and 4 bases from J, the junction contained 4 bases not matched to a gene. The CDR3 spans 15 residues. DNA of the CDR3: TGCGCCAGCAGCTCTAGCGGGGGGGCTTCAGAGACCCAGTACTTC. Translation gives CASSSSGGASETQYF.

The V gene is TRBV7-8, the J gene TRBJ2-5, with 15 bases aligning to TRBD2. Germline CDR1 and CDR2: SGHVS and FQNEAQ. V dropped 2 bases and J dropped 2; count of bases not matched to a gene: 3. The CDR3 spans 17 residues. CDR3 protein: CASSLWTSGGGQETQYF. CDR3 bases: TGTGCCAGCAGCTTATGGACTAGCGGGGGGGGACAAGAGACCCAGTACTTC.

The rearrangement uses TRBV27 and TRBJ1-4; D remains unclear. Germline V gene data show CDR1 as MNHEY and CDR2 as SMNVEV (reference sequence). The CDR3 covers 15 residues. The V end was cut by 0 bases, the J end by 1 base, with 6 bases between. CDR3: CASSLSAGTNEKLFF. In DNA form, the CDR3 reads TGTGCCAGCAGTTTATCGGCGGGAACTAATGAAAAACTGTTTTTT. Supplemented by reference TRBV27 and TRBJ1-4, the full variable domain reads EAQVTQNPRYLITVTGKKLTVTCSQNMNHEYMSWYRQDPGLGLRQIYYSMNVEVTDKGDVPEGYKVSRKEKRNFPLILESPSPNQTSLYFCASSLSAGTNEKLFFGSGTQLSVL.

The CDR3 is CAWSVHRTSGFHNEQFF. CDR3 coding DNA: TGTGCCTGGAGTGTACACCGGACTAGCGGATTCCACAATGAGCAGTTCTTC. The V call is TRBV30, the J call TRBJ2-1; 10 bases agree with TRBD2. V lost 0 bases to trimming and J lost 5 bases; unmatched junction nucleotides: 10. CDR1 is GTSNPN and CDR2 is SVGIG in the germline V gene (reference sequence). The CDR3 length is 17 residues.

V usage is TRBV6-4 and J usage is TRBJ1-5, with 12 bases matching TRBD1. The germline V gene encodes CDR1 MRHNA and CDR2 SNTAGT. There are 18 residues in the CDR3. V shed 6 bases, J shed 2 bases, and the junction held 11 bases outside the gene matches. Here the CDR3 DNA reads TGTGCCAGCAGGCCACCGGGACAGGGGGCGAGAGGCAATCAGCCCCAGCATTTT. This translates into CASRPPGQGARGNQPQHF.

The chain couples TRBV29-1 to TRBJ2-1; D might be TRBD2 (6 bases). In germline, CDR1 is SQVTM, CDR2 ANQGSEA. The V end was cut by 5 bases, the J end by 11 bases, with 25 bases between. This CDR3 contains 15 residues. The DNA of the CDR3 is TGCAGCGTTCCCCCCACCGGGACTGGTGGATCGCAGCAGTTCTTC. Translation: CSVPPTGTGGSQQFF.

The chain combines TRBV19 with TRBJ2-4, with 11 bases matching TRBD1. This CDR3 region has 19 residues. J gave up 0 bases and V 3 bases, and 10 bases lay outside the gene matches. Germline lookup yields CDR1 LNHDA and CDR2 SQIVND (reference sequence). The CDR3 spells CASSISGTGGLLAKNIQYF. Here the CDR3 DNA reads TGTGCCAGTAGTATTTCCGGGACAGGGGGTCTTTTAGCCAAAAACATTCAGTACTTC.

This clone was found a few times. The chain employs TRBV6-6 and TRBJ2-1; TRBD2 matches at 8 bases. CDR1 is MNHNY, CDR2 SVGAGI, per germline (reference sequence). The CDR3 totals 15 residues. V lost 6 bases and J lost 8; bases outside the gene matches: 12. CDR3 bases: TGTGCCAGCAGCCCTCAACGGGGGGGCGGCGATGAGCAGTTCTTC. This encodes CASSPQRGGGDEQFF.

The chain couples TRBV5-1 to TRBJ1-1; tentative D call: TRBD1 (6 bases). Germline values: CDR1 SGHRS, CDR2 YFSETQ. This CDR3 has 14 residues. V was pared by 1 base and J by 5 bases, with 12 bases between. The CDR3 DNA sequence: TGCGCCAGCAGCTTGCGGGTAGGGGGTACTGAAGCTTTCTTT. It translates to CASSLRVGGTEAFF.